Listed here are 9 T cell receptor delta chains from one sample, sequenced in a study of gamma-delta T cells after stem cell transplantation. TCRdb reanalysed the RT-PCR reads via CATT. The sample has 2,000 to 2,500 delta-chain clones; roughly 5% are singletons. The source material was gamma-delta T cells. The receptors come from a human donor. It is not recorded whose cells these are; they may come from a transplant donor.

Note on this clone: TCRdb's protein for this DNA is that of a much larger clone and differs from the translation at residue 3, likely a read error; the protein shown is the DNA translation. The chain combines TRDV2 with TRDJ1; D is ambiguous. Germline V gene sequence: CDR1 GEAIGNYY, CDR2 EKD. The CDR3 runs to 17 residues. The CDR3 is CASDTAAGRRYTDKLIF. The CDR3 DNA reads TGTGCCAGTGACACCGCTGCGGGACGCCGGTACACCGATAAACTCATCTTT.

This clone is large. The identical CDR3 is also encoded by other nucleotide sequences in the sample. The rearrangement links TRDV2 to TRDJ1; 13 positions agree with TRDD3. Trimming at V came to 0 bases and at J to 1 base, leaving 25 bases not matched to a gene. CDR3 size: 24 residues. Looked up from germline, CDR1 is GEAIGNYY and CDR2 is EKD. CDR3 residues: CACDTVFLRPTTGGYVGSTDKLIF. In DNA, the CDR3 is TGTGCCTGTGACACCGTCTTCCTACGTCCTACTACTGGGGGATACGTGGGGTCCACCGATAAACTCATCTTT.

Note on this clone: The protein that TCRdb holds for this DNA derives from a much larger clone and differs from the translated DNA at residue 10, which likely indicates a read error; the protein shown here is translated from the DNA. The chain is built from TRDV2 and TRDJ1, with 7 bases lining up with TRDD3. The CDR3 covers 15 residues. The J segment lost 3 bases and the V segment lost 3 bases, leaving 9 bases of the junction unmatched. Germline CDR1 reads GEAIGNYY; CDR2 reads EKD. The CDR3 DNA sequence: TGTGCCTGTGACTCTCTACTGGGGACCCCCGATAAACTCATCTTT. It codes for CACDSLLGTPDKLIF.

As for this clone: A far larger clone is a single base away, which makes a read error likely. This CDR3 is also generated by other DNA sequences in the sample. The chain recombines TRDV2 with TRDJ1, with TRDD3 matching over 7 bases. CDR1 is GEAIGNYY, CDR2 EKD, per germline. With V trimmed by 3 bases and J by 0 bases, 12 bases remained unmatched. The CDR3 contains 17 residues. In DNA, the CDR3 is TGTGCCTGTGACGCGGCTGGGGGCTCATTGTACACCGATAAACTCATCTTT. This sequence encodes CACDAAGGSLYTDKLIF.

Points on this clone: TCRdb's protein for this DNA is that of a much larger clone and differs from the translation at residue 14, likely a read error; the protein shown is the DNA translation. The chain uses TRDV2 and TRDJ1; 8 nucleotides match TRDD3. Germline V lookup: CDR1 GEAIGNYY, CDR2 EKD. CDR3 length: 16 residues. In DNA form, the CDR3 reads TGTGCCTGTGACAGGCTGGGGGAACTGTACACCGATAAACCCATCTTT. Translating it yields CACDRLGELYTDKPIF.

With regard to this clone: A read error is the likely source, as a far larger clone sits one nucleotide away. This chain uses TRDV2 with TRDJ1; 12 nucleotides line up with TRDD3. V lost 0 bases to trimming and J lost 0 bases; unmatched junction nucleotides: 13. Germline CDR1 and CDR2: GEAIGNYY and EKD. The CDR3 sequence is 20 residues long. CDR3 loop: CACDTVLLGDTQAYTDKLIF. CDR3 DNA: TGTGCCTGTGACACCGTTCTACTGGGGGATACACAGGCGTACACCGATAAACTCATCTTT.

This clone was observed a few times. For this DNA, TCRdb reports the protein of a much larger clone, which diverges at residue 13, most likely from a read error; the protein presented here is translated directly from the DNA. The chain is built from TRDV2 and TRDJ1; 7 bases fit TRDD3. Germline lookup yields CDR1 GEAIGNYY and CDR2 EKD. The CDR3 spans 17 residues. CDR3: CACDRLLGHQNTNKLIF. In DNA, the CDR3 is TGTGCCTGCGATAGGCTACTGGGGCACCAGAACACCAATAAACTCATCTTT.

As concerns this clone: Translating this DNA gives a protein that differs at residue 11 from the TCRdb one, which belongs to a much larger clone; a read error is likely, and the protein shown is this translation. The chain links TRDV2 to TRDJ1, with D hard to call. V was shortened by 1 base and J by 0 bases, with 17 bases between the two germline ends. This CDR3 contains 17 residues. Germline assignment: CDR1 GEAIGNYY and CDR2 EKD. DNA for the CDR3: TGTGCCTGTGACACTGTACCGACAAAGGGGCACACCGATAAACTCATCTTT. This encodes CACDTVPTKGHTDKLIF.

V usage is TRDV2 and J usage is TRDJ1; 13 positions agree with TRDD3. Germline V gives CDR1 GEAIGNYY, CDR2 EKD. The CDR3 covers 16 residues. The V and J ends lost 1 base and 5 bases, in that order; junction bases with no gene match: 6. CDR3 residues: CACDTLLGDTRDKLIF. The DNA for the CDR3 is TGTGCCTGTGACACTTTACTGGGGGATACGCGAGATAAACTCATCTTT.